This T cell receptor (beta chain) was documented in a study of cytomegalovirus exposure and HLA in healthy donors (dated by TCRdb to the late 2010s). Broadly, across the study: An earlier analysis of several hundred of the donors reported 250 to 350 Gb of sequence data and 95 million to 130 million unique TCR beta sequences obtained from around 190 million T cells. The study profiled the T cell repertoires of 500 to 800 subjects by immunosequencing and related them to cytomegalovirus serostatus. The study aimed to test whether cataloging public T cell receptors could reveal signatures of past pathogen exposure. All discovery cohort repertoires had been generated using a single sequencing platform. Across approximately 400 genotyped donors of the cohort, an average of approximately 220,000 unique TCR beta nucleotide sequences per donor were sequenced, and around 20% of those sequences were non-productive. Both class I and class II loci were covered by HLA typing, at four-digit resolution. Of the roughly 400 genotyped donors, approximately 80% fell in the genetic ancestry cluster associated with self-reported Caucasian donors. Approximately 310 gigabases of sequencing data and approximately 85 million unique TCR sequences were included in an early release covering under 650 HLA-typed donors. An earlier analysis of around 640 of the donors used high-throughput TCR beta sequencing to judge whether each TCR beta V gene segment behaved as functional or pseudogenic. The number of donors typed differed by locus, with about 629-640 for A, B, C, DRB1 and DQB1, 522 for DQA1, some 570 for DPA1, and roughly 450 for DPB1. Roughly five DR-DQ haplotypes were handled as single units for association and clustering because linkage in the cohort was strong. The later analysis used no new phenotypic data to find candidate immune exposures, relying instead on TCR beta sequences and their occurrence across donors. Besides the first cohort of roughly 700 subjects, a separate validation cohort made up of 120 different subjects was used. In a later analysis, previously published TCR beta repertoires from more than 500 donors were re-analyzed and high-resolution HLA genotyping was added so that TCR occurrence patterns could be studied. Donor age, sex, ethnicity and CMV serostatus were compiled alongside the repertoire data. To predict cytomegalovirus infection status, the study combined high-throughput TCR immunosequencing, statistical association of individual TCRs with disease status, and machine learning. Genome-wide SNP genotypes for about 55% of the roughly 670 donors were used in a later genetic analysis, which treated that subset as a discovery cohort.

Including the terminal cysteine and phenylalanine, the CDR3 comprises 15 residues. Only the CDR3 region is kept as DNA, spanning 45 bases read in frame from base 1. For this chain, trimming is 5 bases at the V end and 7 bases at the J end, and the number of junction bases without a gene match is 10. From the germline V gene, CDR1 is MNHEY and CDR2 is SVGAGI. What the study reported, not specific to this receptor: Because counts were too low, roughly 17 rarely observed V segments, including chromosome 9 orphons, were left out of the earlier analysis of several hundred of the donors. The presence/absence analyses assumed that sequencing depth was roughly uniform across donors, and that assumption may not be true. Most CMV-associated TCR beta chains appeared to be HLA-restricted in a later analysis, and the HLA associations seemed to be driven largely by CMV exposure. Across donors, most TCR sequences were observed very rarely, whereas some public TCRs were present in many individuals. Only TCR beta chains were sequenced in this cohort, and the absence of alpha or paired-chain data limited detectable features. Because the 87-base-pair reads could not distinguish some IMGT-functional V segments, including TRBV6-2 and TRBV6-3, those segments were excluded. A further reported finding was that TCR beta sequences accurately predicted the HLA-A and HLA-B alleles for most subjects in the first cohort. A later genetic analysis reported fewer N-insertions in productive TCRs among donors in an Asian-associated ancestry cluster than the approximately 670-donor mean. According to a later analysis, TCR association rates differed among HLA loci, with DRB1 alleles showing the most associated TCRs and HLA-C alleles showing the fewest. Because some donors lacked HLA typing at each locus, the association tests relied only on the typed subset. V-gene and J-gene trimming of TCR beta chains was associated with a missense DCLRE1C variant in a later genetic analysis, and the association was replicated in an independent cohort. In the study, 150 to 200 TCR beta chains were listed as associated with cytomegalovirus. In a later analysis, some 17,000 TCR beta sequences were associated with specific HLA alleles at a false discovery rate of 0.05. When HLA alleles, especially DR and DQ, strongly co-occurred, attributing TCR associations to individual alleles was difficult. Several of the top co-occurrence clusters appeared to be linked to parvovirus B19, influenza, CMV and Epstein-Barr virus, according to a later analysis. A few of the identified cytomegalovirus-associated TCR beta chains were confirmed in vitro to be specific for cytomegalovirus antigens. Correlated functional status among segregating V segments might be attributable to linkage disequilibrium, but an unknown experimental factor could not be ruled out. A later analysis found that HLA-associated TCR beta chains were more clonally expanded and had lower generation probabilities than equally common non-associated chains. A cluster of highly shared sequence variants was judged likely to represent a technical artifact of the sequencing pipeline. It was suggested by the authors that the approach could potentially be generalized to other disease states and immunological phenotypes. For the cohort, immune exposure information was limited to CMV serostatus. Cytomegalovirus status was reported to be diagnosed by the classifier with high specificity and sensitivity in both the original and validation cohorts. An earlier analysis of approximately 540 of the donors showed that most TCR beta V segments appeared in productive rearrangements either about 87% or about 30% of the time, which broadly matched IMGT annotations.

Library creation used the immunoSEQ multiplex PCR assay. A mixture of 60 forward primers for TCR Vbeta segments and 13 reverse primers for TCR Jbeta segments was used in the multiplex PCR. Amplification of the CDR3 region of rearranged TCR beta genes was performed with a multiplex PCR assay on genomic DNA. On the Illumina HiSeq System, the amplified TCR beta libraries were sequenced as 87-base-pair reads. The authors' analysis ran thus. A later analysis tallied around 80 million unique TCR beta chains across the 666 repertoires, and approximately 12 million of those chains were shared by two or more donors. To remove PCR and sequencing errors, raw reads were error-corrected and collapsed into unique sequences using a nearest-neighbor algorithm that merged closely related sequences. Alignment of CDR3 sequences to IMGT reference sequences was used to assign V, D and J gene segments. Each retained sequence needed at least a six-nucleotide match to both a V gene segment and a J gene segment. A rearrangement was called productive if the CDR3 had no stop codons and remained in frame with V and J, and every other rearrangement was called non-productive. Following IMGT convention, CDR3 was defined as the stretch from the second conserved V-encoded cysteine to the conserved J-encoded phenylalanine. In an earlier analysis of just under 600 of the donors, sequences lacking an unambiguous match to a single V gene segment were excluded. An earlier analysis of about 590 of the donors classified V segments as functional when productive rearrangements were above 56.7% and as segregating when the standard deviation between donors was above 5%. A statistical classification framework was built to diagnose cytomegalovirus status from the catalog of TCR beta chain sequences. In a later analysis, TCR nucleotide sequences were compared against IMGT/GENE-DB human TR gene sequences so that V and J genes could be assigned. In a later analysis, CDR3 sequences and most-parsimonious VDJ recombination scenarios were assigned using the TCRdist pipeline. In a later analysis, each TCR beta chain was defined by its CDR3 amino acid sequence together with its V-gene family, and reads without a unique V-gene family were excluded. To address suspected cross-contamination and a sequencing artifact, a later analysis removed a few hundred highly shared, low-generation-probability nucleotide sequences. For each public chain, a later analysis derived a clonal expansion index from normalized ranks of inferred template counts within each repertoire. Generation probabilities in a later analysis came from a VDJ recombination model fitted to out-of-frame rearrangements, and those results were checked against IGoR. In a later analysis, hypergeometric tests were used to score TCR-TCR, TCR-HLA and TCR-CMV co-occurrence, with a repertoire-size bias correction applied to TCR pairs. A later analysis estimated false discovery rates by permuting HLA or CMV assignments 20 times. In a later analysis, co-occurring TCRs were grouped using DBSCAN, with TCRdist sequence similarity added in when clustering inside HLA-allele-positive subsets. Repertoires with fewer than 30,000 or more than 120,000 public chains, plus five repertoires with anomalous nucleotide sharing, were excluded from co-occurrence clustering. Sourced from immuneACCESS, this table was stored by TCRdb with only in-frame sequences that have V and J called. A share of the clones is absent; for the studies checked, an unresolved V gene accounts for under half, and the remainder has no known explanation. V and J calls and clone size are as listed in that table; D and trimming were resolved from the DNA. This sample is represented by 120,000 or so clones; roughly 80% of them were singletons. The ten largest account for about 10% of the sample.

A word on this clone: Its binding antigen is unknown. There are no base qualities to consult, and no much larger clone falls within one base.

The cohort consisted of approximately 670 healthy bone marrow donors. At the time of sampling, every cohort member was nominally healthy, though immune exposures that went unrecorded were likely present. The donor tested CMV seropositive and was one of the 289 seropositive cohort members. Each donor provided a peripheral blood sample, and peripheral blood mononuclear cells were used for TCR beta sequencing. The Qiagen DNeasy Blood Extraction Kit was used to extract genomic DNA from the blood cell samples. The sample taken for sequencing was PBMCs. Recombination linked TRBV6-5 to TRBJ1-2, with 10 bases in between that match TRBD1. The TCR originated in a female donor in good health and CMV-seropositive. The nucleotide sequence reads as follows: TGTGCCAGCAGTCCTAGACGGACAGGGGGGGGTGGCTACACCTTC. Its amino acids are CASSPRRTGGGGYTF.